These 24 T cell receptor beta chains share one sample of origin, sequenced in a study of patients and donors after allogeneic stem cell transplantation. TCRdb fed the RT-PCR reads into MiXCR, producing one record per CDR3 protein. There are around 90,000 distinct CDR3 sequences in the sample; roughly 48% occur only once, and 61% lies in the top ten. The material sequenced was blood, either unsorted or a sorted T cell fraction (not recorded which). The receptors originated from a human donor who was either an allogeneic HSCT recipient or a stem cell or donor lymphocyte infusion donor (not recorded which). It is not recorded whose cells these are; they may come from a transplant donor.

A few counts support this clonotype. The chain employs TRBV20-1 and TRBJ2-7; D is undetermined. Trimming removed 0 bases from V and 5 bases from J, with 5 bases in between. The germline gives CDR1 DFQATT, CDR2 SNEGSKA (reference sequence). CDR3 size: 11 residues. The chain's CDR3 is CSARDGNEQYF. The CDR3 nucleotides are TGCAGTGCTAGAGATGGGAACGAGCAGTACTTC.

This clonotype was picked up one time. DNA for the CDR3: TGTGCCAGCAGCGGGATCCCTAATGAGCAGTTCTTC. It yields the protein CASSGIPNEQFF. V and J are TRBV6-2 or TRBV6-3 and TRBJ2-1, with D perhaps TRBD2 (5 bases). V was trimmed by 6 bases and J by 7 bases, leaving 10 bases between them. Germline-derived CDR1 and CDR2 are MNHEY and SVGEGT. CDR3 length: 12 amino acids.

This clonotype was observed a single time. The chain links TRBV27 to TRBJ2-1; TRBD2 might be the D (6 bases). Trimming removed 3 bases from V and 5 bases from J, with 14 bases in between. Germline CDR1 MNHEY, CDR2 SMNVEV (reference sequence). The CDR3 totals 15 residues. The CDR3 DNA sequence: TGTGCCAGCAGTTTTGGGATAGCGGTGAACAATGAGCAGTTCTTC. Translating gives CASSFGIAVNNEQFF.

This clonotype came up a few times. The chain couples TRBV4-2 to TRBJ1-1; no definite D call. V lost 0 bases to trimming and J lost 8 bases, with 10 bases between them. CDR1 is LGHNA and CDR2 is YNFKEQ in the germline V gene. The CDR3 length is 13 residues. The CDR3 protein is CASSQDLAREAFF. Written as DNA, the CDR3 is TGTGCCAGCAGCCAAGATTTGGCCAGGGAAGCTTTCTTT.

This chain uses TRBV7-6 with TRBJ1-5; D gene ambiguous. Trimming pared 3 bases from V and 9 bases from J, leaving 12 bases between. The CDR3 spans 13 residues. The germline V gene has CDR1 SGHVS and CDR2 FNYEAQ. The CDR3 nucleotides are TGTGCCAGCAGCTTGAGGAATTCGAGGCCCCAGCATTTT. Translated, it gives CASSLRNSRPQHF.

This clonotype was seen only once. The chain combines TRBV28 with TRBJ2-2; D unclear. CDR3 length: 14 amino acids. The germline V and J ends were trimmed by 8 bases and 2 bases, with 12 bases remaining between them. The germline gives CDR1 MDHEN, CDR2 SYDVKM. The CDR3 DNA is TGTGCCAGCTGGGGTTACCATAACACCGGGGAGCTGTTTTTT. This sequence encodes CASWGYHNTGELFF.

The table lists this clonotype with a few counts. The CDR3 loop is CSVETDSNQPQHF. In nucleotides, the CDR3 is TGCAGCGTTGAAACTGATAGCAATCAGCCCCAGCATTTT. The chain carries TRBV29-1 and TRBJ1-5, with no clear D. Germline V gene sequence: CDR1 SQVTM, CDR2 ANQGSEA. V was pared by 2 bases and J by 0 bases, with 5 bases between. The CDR3 is 13 amino acids.

This clonotype was recorded a few times. The chain uses TRBV12-3 or TRBV12-4 and TRBJ1-2; a weak D match, TRBD1 (6 bases). V gave up 5 bases and J gave up 3 bases, with 16 bases separating them. The CDR3 length is 15 residues. Here the CDR3 DNA reads TGTGCCAGCAGTGAAGGGGGGGAACTCGACTATGGCTACACCTTC. Amino acids: CASSEGGELDYGYTF.

The rearrangement joins TRBV5-1 to TRBJ1-4; D remains ambiguous. The CDR3 contains 14 residues. With 3 bases removed from V and 8 bases from J, the gap between germline ends came to 14 bases. CDR1 is SGHRS, CDR2 YFSETQ, per germline. The CDR3 protein is CASSSTGREEKLFF. The CDR3, as DNA: TGCGCCAGCAGCTCGACCGGACGCGAAGAAAAACTGTTTTTT.

The chain combines TRBV10-3 with TRBJ2-1; D uncertain. Trimming pared 7 bases from V and 2 bases from J, leaving 12 bases between. Germline V gene lookup returns CDR1 ENHRY and CDR2 SYGVKD. The CDR3 contains 14 residues. CDR3 nucleotides: TGTGCCATCAAGGACGGAACCACCTACAATGAGCAGTTCTTC. It is translated as CAIKDGTTYNEQFF.

V usage is TRBV10-3 and J usage is TRBJ2-7; 8 nucleotides agree with TRBD2. The V and J ends lost 5 bases and 3 bases, in that order; junction bases with no gene match: 21. Germline CDR1 reads ENHRY; CDR2 reads SYGVKD. The CDR3 has 19 amino acids. Here the CDR3 reads CAISSGGAGENPVYYEQYF. CDR3 bases: TGTGCCATCAGTTCCGGCGGAGCGGGAGAAAACCCAGTTTACTACGAGCAGTACTTC.

The chain links TRBV5-1 to TRBJ1-2; D possibly corresponds to TRBD1 (6 bases). The germline gives CDR1 SGHRS, CDR2 YFSETQ. The CDR3 sequence is 15 residues long. Trimming shortened V by 4 bases and J by 4 bases, and 17 bases separated the two germline ends. The DNA for the CDR3 is TGCGCCAGCAGCCAGTCGACCCAGGGGCCCTATGGCTACACCTTC. It encodes CASSQSTQGPYGYTF.

This chain connects TRBV20-1 to TRBJ2-1; 9 nucleotides align to TRBD2. The CDR3 consists of 15 residues. Germline V lookup: CDR1 DFQATT, CDR2 SNEGSKA (reference sequence). Trimming removed 1 base from V and 4 bases from J; junction bases left unmatched: 5. The CDR3 sequence: CSARVPLAGYNEQFF. The CDR3 DNA reads as TGCAGTGCTAGAGTCCCCCTAGCGGGGTACAATGAGCAGTTCTTC.

The V gene is TRBV28, the J gene TRBJ1-2; no clear D. Trimming shortened V by 6 bases and J by 0 bases, and 14 bases separated the two germline ends. This CDR3 spans 15 amino acids. Germline V gene data show CDR1 as MDHEN and CDR2 as SYDVKM. Written as DNA, the CDR3 is TGTGCCAGCAGACCGTTGGGTGAGACTAACTATGGCTACACCTTC. This codes for CASRPLGETNYGYTF.

V and J are TRBV28 and TRBJ1-2; 12 nucleotides line up with TRBD1. Germline V gene sequence: CDR1 MDHEN, CDR2 SYDVKM. CDR3 length equals 17 residues. V shed 3 bases and J 3 bases; nucleotides not matched to a gene: 8. CDR3 DNA: TGTGCCAGCAGTTTCCGGGACAGGGGGCAGAAGGACTATGGCTACACCTTC. This gives the protein CASSFRDRGQKDYGYTF.

The chain recombines TRBV4-2 with TRBJ2-1, with D uncertain. The CDR3 consists of 14 residues. Per germline, CDR1 LGHNA and CDR2 YNFKEQ. V dropped 6 bases and J dropped 2 bases, with 11 bases sitting between them. The CDR3 protein is CASSSIKTYNEQFF. CDR3 sequence (DNA): TGTGCCAGCAGTTCGATTAAGACCTACAATGAGCAGTTCTTC.

The chain couples TRBV3-1 to TRBJ2-4; 8 nucleotides align to TRBD2. The CDR3 sequence is 15 residues long. V trimming: 4 bases; J trimming: 8 bases; junction bases outside the gene matches: 10. Germline values: CDR1 LGHDT, CDR2 YNNKEL (reference sequence). CDR3 in DNA: TGTGCCAGCAGCCCTCTTGGACTAGCTGATGACATTCAGTACTTC. Amino acid sequence: CASSPLGLADDIQYF.

J is TRBJ1-1 and V is TRBV21-1. TRBV21-1 is termed a pseudogene. This CDR3 comprises 15 residues. The CDR3 DNA follows: TGTGCCAGCAGCAAAGATTACACTTTGAACACTGAAGCTTTCTTT. Its protein product is CASSKDYTLNTEAFF.

This clonotype was found once. This chain links TRBV4-1 with TRBJ2-1; D not resolved. The germline V gene has CDR1 MGHRA and CDR2 YSYEKL. Trimming removed 6 bases at V and 7 bases at J, with 7 bases between. The CDR3 spans 11 residues. The CDR3 DNA is TGCGCCAGCAGGGGTTGGAATGAGCAGTTCTTC. Amino acids: CASRGWNEQFF.

This clonotype was counted a few times. This rearrangement joins TRBV6-5 to TRBJ1-1; 7 positions agree with TRBD1. Germline CDR1 MNHEY, CDR2 SVGAGI. This CDR3 region has 18 residues. V lost 4 bases to trimming and J lost 1 base; unmatched junction nucleotides: 15. CDR3 bases: TGTGCCAGCAGTTTACTCCGGCCTGGACAGGCTCCGAACACTGAAGCTTTCTTT. Protein: CASSLLRPGQAPNTEAFF.

J is TRBJ1-6 and V is TRBV2; TRBD1 matches at 9 bases. The CDR3 extends over 15 amino acids. V gave up 2 bases and J gave up 9 bases; unmatched junction bases: 5. CDR1 is SNHLY, CDR2 FYNNEI, per germline. CDR3 DNA sequence: TGTGCCAGCAGTGAAATGAGGACAGGGGCTTCACCCCTCCACTTT. Amino acids: CASSEMRTGASPLHF.

This clonotype was recorded many times. The rearrangement uses TRBV7-8 and TRBJ2-2; a possible D gene is TRBD1 (5 bases). The V gene lost 3 bases and the J gene lost 6 bases, with 14 bases spanning the gap. CDR3 size: 15 residues. Germline V gene data show CDR1 as SGHVS and CDR2 as FQNEAQ. The CDR3 region has the DNA TGTGCCAGCAGCTTGGGGTGGACACCGCCCGGGGAGCTGTTTTTT. Its protein is CASSLGWTPPGELFF.

The chain joins TRBV5-1 to TRBJ1-3; D ambiguous. The CDR3 is 17 amino acids. V shed 0 bases and J shed 0 bases, with 13 bases lying between them. CDR1 is SGHRS, CDR2 YFSETQ, per germline. The CDR3: CASSLAAGLNSGNTIYF. DNA for the CDR3: TGCGCCAGCAGCTTGGCCGCAGGCTTAAACTCTGGAAACACCATATATTTT.

This clonotype has just one count. The chain has TRBV7-2 and TRBJ1-4; 9 nucleotides match TRBD1. The V segment lost 3 bases and the J segment 8 bases; nucleotides outside the gene matches: 7. This CDR3 region has 15 residues. CDR1 is SGHTA, CDR2 FQGNSA, per germline. The CDR3 spells CASSFTGTGSEKLFF. The CDR3 DNA follows: TGTGCCAGCAGCTTCACCGGGACAGGGAGCGAAAAACTGTTTTTT.